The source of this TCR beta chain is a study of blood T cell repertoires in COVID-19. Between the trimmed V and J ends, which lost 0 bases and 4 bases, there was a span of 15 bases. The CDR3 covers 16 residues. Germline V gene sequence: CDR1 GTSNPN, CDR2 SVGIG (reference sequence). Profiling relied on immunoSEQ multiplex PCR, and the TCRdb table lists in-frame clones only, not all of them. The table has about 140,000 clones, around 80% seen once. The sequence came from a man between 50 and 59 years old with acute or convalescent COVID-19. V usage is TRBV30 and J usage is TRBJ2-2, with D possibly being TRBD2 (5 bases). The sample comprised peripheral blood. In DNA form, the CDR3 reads TGTGCCTGGAGTGTACGGAGGACTGGAGGCACCGGGGAGCTGTTTTTT. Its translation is CAWSVRRTGGTGELFF.